This T cell receptor beta chain was recorded in a study of early T cells in non-severe SARS-CoV-2 infection. Unique molecular identifier tags were affixed to discrete cDNA molecules. From the 5' RACE reads, TCRdb called clonotypes with MiXCR, one entry per CDR3 protein. The sample lists roughly 90,000 distinct CDR3 sequences, around 15% occurring once. On this clonotype itself: No antigen is known for it.

Overall study findings and caveats: CD4 and private specificities were missed by VDJdb matching, which favored anti-spike CD8 responses.

After removal of 2 bases from V and 2 bases from J, the junction contained 5 bases not matched to a gene. The germline gives CDR1 SGHNT, CDR2 YYREEE (reference sequence). The CDR3 runs 15 residues. Sequenced: whole blood. The chain combines TRBV5-4 with TRBJ2-7, with 9 bases matching TRBD2. This receptor was identified in an adult who was a healthcare worker with PCR-confirmed SARS-CoV-2 infection or an uninfected control (not recorded which). CDR3 residues: CASSFAGGDPYEQYF. CDR3 nucleotide sequence: TGTGCCAGCAGCTTCGCGGGGGGGGACCCCTACGAGCAGTACTTC. The whole variable domain, remainder taken from reference TRBV5-4 and TRBJ2-7, is ETGVTQSPTHLIKTRGQQVTLRCSSQSGHNTVSWYQQALGQGPQFIFQYYREEENGRGNFPPRFSGLQFPNYSSELNVNALELDDSALYLCASSFAGGDPYEQYFGPGTRLTVT.